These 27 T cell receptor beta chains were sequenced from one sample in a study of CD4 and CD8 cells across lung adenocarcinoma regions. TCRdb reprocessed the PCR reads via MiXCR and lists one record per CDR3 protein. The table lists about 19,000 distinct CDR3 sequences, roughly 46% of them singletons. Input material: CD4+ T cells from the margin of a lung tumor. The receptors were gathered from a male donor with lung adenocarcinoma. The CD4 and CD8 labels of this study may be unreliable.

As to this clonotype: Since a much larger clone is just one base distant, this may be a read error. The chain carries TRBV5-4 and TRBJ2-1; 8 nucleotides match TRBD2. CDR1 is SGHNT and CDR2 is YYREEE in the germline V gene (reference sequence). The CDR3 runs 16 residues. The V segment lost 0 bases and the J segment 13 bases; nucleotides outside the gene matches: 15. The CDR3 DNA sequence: TGTGCCAGCAGCTTGGGCTGGAGCGGGAGTGTTAAGACCCAGTTCTTC. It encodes CASSLGWSGSVKTQFF. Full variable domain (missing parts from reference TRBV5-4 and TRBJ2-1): ETGVTQSPTHLIKTRGQQVTLRCSSQSGHNTVSWYQQALGQGPQFIFQYYREEENGRGNFPPRFSGLQFPNYSSELNVNALELDDSALYLCASSLGWSGSVKTQFFGPGTRLTVL.

CDR3 region: CASSQGRADTQYF. DNA for the CDR3: TGTGCCAGCAGCCAGGGAAGGGCAGATACGCAGTATTTT. This chain connects TRBV11-2 to TRBJ2-3; TRBD1 is a possible D gene (5 bases). Germline-derived CDR1 and CDR2 are SGHAT and FQNNGV. This CDR3 is 13 amino acids long. The germline V and J ends were trimmed by 5 bases and 4 bases, with 10 bases remaining between them.

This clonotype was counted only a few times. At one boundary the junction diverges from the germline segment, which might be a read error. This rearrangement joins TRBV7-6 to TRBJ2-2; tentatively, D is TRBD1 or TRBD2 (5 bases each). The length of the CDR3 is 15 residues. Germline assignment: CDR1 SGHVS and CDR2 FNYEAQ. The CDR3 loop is CASSPGPLGTGALYF. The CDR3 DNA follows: TGTGCCAGCAGCCCGGGACCGCTGGGGACCGGGGCGCTGTATTTT.

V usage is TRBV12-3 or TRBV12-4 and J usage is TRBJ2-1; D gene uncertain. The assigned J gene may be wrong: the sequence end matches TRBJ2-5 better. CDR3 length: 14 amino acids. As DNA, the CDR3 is TGTGCCAGCAGTTTACCCGACACCCAAGAGACCCAGTACTTC. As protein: CASSLPDTQETQYF.

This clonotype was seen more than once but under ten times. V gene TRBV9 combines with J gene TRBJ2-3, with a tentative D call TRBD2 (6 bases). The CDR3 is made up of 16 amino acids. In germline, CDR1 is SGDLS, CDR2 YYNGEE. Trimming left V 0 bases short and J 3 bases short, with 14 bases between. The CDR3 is CASSVGDLRGTDTQYF. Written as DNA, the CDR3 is TGTGCCAGCAGCGTAGGGGACTTAAGAGGAACAGATACGCAGTATTTT.

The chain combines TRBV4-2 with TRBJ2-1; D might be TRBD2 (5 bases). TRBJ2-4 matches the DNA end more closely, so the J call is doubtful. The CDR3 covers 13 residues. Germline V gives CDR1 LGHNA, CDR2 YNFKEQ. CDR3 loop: CASSQVIVASQYF. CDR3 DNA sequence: TGTGCCAGCAGCCAAGTAATAGTAGCGAGTCAGTACTTC.

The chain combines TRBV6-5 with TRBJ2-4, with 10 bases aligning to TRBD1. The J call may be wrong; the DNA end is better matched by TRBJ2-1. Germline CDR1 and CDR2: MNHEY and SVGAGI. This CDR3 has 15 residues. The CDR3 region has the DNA TGTGCCAGCAGTTACCTCGGACAGGGGGATAATGAGCAGTTCTTC. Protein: CASSYLGQGDNEQFF.

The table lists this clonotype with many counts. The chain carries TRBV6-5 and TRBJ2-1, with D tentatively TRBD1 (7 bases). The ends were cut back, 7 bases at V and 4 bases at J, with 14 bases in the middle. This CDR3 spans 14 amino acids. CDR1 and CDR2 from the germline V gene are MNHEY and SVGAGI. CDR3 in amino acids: CASTTGAGYNEQFF. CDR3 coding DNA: TGTGCCAGCACCACAGGGGCGGGATACAATGAGCAGTTCTTC.

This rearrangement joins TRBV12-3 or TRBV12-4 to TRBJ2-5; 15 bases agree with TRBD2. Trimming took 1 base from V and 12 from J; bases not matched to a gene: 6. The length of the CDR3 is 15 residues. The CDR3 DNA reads TGTGCCAGCAGTTTAGGGACTAGCGGGGGGGTACAAAAGTACTTC. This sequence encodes CASSLGTSGGVQKYF.

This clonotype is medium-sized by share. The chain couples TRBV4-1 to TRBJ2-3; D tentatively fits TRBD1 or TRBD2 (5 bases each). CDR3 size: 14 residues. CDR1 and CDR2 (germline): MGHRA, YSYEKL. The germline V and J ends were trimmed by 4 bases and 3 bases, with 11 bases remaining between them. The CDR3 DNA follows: TGCGCCAGCAGCCCCATCGAGGGGACAGATACGCAGTATTTT. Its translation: CASSPIEGTDTQYF.

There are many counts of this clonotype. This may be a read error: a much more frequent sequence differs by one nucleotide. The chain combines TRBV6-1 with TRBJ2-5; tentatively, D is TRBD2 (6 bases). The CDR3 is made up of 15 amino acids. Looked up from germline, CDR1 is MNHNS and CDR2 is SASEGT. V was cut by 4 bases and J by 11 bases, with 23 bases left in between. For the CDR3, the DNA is TGTGCCAGCAGTGCCCGAGGGCCTAGCGCTCATGAGCAGTACTTC. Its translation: CASSARGPSAHEQYF.

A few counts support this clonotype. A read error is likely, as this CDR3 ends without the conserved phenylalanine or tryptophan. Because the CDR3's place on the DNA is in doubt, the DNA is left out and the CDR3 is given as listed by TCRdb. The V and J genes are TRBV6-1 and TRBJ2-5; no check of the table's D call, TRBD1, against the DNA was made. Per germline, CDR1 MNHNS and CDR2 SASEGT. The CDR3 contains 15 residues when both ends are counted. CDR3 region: CASTRQVDSPLHFGN.

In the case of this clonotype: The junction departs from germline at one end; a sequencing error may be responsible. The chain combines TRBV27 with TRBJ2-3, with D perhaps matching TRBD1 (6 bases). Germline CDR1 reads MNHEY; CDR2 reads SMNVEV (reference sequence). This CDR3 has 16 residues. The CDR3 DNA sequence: TGTGCCAGCAGGGTAGTCGGGACACCCGACAAAGATACCCAGTATTTT. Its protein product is CASRVVGTPDKDTQYF.

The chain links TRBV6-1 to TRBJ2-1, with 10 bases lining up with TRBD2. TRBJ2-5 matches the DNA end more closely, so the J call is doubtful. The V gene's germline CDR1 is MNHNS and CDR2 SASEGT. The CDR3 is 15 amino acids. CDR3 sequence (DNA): TGTGCCACCCACAGGGACCTAGCGGGAGAAGAGACCCAGTACTTC. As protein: CATHRDLAGEETQYF.

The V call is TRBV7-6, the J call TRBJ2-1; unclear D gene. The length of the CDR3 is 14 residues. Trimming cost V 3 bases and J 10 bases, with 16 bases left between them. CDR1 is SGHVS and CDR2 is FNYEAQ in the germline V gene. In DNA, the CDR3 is TGTGCCAGCAGCTTCGGATTTCCCGCCTACGAGCAGTTCTTC. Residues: CASSFGFPAYEQFF.

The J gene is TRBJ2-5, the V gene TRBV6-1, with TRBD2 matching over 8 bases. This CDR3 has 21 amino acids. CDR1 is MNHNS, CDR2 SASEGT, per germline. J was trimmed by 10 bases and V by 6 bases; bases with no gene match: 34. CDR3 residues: CASSHTYPALAGGRDKDIQYF. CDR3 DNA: TGTGCCAGCAGCCATACATACCCGGCGCTGGCGGGGGGCCGTGACAAAGACATCCAGTACTTC.

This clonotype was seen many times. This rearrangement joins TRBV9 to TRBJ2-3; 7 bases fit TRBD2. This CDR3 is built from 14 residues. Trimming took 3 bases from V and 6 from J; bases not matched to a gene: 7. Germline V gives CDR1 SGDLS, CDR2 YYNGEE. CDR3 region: CASSAGTTLDTQYF. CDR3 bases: TGTGCCAGCAGCGCCGGGACTACCTTGGATACGCAGTATTTT.

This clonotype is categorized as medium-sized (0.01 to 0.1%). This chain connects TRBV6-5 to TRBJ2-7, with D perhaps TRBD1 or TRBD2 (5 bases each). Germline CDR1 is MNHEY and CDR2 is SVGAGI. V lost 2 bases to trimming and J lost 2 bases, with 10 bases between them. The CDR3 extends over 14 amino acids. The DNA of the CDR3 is TGTGCCAGCAGTTACGGGGCGCGGGCCTACGAGCAGTACTTC. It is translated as CASSYGARAYEQYF.

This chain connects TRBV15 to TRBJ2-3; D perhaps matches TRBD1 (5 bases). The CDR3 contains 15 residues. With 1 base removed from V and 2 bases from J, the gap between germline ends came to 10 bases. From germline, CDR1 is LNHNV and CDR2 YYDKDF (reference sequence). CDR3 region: CATSRGAGYTDTQYF. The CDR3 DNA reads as TGTGCCACCAGCAGAGGGGCAGGGTACACAGATACGCAGTATTTT.

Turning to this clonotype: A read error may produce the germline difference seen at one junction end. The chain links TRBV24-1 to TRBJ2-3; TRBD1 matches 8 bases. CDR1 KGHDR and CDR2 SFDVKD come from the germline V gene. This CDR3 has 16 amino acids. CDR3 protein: CATSAYRDRRTNTQYF. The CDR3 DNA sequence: TGTGCCACCAGTGCGTACCGGGACAGGCGCACAAATACGCAGTACTTT.

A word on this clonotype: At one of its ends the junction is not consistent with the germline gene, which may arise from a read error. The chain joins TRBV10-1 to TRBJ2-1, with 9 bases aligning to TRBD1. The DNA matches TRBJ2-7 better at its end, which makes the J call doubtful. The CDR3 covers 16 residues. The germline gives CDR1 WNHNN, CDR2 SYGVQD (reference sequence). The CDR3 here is CASSEFGQGSIDEQYF. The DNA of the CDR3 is TGCGCTAGCAGTGAATTCGGACAGGGGAGTATCGATGAGCAGTACTTC.

In DNA form, the CDR3 reads TGTGCCAGCAGTGAGGGGATGGGGGGCGCAAATACTCAGTACTTC. It yields the protein CASSEGMGGANTQYF. The chain combines TRBV6-4 with TRBJ2-5, with D possibly being TRBD1 or TRBD2 (6 bases each). V was clipped by 3 bases and J by 11 bases, with 22 bases between them. The CDR3 totals 15 residues. CDR1 is MRHNA, CDR2 SNTAGT, per germline.

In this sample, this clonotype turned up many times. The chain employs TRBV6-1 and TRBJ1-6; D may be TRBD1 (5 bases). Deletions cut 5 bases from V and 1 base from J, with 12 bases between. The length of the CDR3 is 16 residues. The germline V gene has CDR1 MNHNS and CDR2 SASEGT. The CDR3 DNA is TGTGCCAGCAGTCAAACGGGGGATTCCTATAATTCACCCCTCCACTTT. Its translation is CASSQTGDSYNSPLHF.

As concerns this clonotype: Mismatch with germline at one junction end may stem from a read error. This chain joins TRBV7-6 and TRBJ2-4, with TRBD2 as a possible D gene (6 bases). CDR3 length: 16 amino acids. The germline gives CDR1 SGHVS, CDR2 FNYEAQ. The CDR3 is CASTASGRGAKNIQYF. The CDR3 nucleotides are TGTGCCAGCACCGCCTCGGGGCGGGGAGCCAAAAACATTCAGTATTTC.

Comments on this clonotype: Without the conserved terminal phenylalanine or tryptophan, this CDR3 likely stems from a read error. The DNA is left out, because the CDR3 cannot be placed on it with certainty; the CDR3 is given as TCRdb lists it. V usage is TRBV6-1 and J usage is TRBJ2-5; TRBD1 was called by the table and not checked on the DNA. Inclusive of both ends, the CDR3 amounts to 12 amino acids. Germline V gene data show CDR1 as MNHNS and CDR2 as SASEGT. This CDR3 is CASSVGGRFVYV.

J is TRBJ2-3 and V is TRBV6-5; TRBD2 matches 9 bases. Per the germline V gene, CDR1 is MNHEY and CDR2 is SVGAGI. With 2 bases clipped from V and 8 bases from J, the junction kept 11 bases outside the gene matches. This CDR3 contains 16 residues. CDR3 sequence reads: CASSYLPGREGGTQYF. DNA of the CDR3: TGTGCCAGCAGTTACCTTCCGGGGCGGGAGGGCGGTACGCAGTATTTT.

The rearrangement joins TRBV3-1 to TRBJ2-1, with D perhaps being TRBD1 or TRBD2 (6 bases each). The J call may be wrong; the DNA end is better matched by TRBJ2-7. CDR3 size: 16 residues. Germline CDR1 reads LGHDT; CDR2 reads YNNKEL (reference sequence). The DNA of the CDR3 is TGTGCCAGCAGCCAAGATAGGAGGGGGACTCTACGAGAGCAGTACTTC. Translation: CASSQDRRGTLREQYF.